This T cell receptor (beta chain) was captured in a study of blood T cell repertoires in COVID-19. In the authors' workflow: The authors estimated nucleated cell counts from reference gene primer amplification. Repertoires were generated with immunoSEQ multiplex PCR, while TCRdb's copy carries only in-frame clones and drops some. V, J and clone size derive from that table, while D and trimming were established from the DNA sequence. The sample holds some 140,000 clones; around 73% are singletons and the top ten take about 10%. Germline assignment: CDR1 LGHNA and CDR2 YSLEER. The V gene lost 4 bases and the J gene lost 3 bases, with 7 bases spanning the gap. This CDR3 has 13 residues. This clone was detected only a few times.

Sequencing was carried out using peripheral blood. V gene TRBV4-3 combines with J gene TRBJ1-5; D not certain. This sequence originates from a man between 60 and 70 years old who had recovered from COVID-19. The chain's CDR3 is CASSLFYNQPQHF. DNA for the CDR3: TGCGCCAGCAGCCTATTTTACAATCAGCCCCAGCATTTT.